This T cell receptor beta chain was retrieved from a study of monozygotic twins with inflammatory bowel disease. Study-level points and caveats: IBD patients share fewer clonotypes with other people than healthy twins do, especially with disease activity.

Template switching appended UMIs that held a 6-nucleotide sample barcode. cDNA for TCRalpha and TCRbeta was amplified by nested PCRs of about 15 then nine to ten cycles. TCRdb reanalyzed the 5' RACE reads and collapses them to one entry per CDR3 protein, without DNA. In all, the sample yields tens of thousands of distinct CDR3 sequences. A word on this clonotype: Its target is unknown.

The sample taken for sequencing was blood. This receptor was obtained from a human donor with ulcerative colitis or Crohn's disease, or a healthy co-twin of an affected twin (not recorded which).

The CDR3 loop reads CSATGLSNTGELFF. The gene calls are TRBV20-1 and TRBJ2-2; the D call of TRBD1 rests on TCRdb alone, since no DNA is present to check it. This CDR3 region has 14 residues. Germline-derived CDR1 and CDR2 are DFQATT and SNEGSKA (reference sequence).